This T cell receptor (beta chain) was profiled in a study of CD8 T cells in ankylosing spondylitis. Ten or more counts support this clonotype. Its antigen is currently unknown. Overall study findings and caveats: A TCR beta motif of under 10 highly homologous variants appeared characteristic of ankylosing spondylitis blood. Peripheral blood samples showed relatively rare disease-linked clones, and these clones were CD8+.

Germline CDR1 MNHEY, CDR2 SVGAGI. V lost 0 bases to trimming and J lost 13 bases, with 13 bases between them. This CDR3 has 13 amino acids. TCR beta libraries were made by quantitative 5'-RACE with molecular barcodes. TCRdb recomputed calls from the 5' RACE reads with MiXCR, one row per CDR3 protein. The repertoire includes about 800,000 distinct CDR3 sequences, roughly 12% of them detected once, and about 0.49% sits in the top ten. The clonotype was recovered from a male donor with ankylosing spondylitis. Sequencing was done on a sample of blood, either unsorted or a sorted T cell fraction (not recorded which). The rearrangement joins TRBV6-5 to TRBJ2-1, with D unresolved. The CDR3 loop is CASSYSNNVFQFF. The DNA of the CDR3 is TGTGCCAGCAGTTACTCGAATAACGTTTTTCAGTTCTTC.